The 19 T cell receptor beta chains listed next were all sequenced from one sample in a study of blood T cell repertoires in COVID-19 (TCRdb year 2020). The library relied on the immunoSEQ multiplex PCR assay. TCRdb carries this immuneACCESS record with in-frame sequences only. Its versions omit some clonotypes, under half of them owing to an unresolved V gene in the studies checked, with the rest unexplained. This sample lists tens of thousands of clones; 80% to 95% were detected once. The top ten clones comprise roughly 6% of the sample. The sequenced sample was peripheral blood. The source of these receptors is a woman of 80 years or more with acute or convalescent COVID-19.

The V gene is TRBV2, the J gene TRBJ1-1; 11 bases are a match to TRBD1. The CDR3 is 17 residues long. Germline V lookup: CDR1 SNHLY, CDR2 FYNNEI. J was trimmed by 0 bases and V by 6 bases; bases with no gene match: 9. The CDR3: CASRGQGGGLMNTEAFF. CDR3 bases: TGTGCCAGCAGGGGACAGGGGGGCGGACTGATGAACACTGAAGCTTTCTTT.

This chain connects TRBV18 to TRBJ1-1; tentative D call: TRBD1 (5 bases). The germline gives CDR1 KGHSH, CDR2 LQKENI. The CDR3 is 14 amino acids. The germline V and J ends were trimmed by 6 bases and 0 bases, with 11 bases remaining between them. The CDR3 sequence: CASSETEMNTEAFF. CDR3 sequence (DNA): TGTGCCAGCTCCGAGACAGAGATGAACACTGAAGCTTTCTTT. Combining the CDR3 with reference TRBV18 and TRBJ1-1 gives the whole variable domain NAGVMQNPRHLVRRRGQEARLRCSPMKGHSHVYWYRQLPEEGLKFMVYLQKENIIDESGMPKERFSAEFPKEGPSILRIQQVVRGDSAAYFCASSETEMNTEAFFGQGTRLTVV.

This clone was recorded once. The rearrangement joins TRBV7-9 to TRBJ1-3; the D gene is possibly TRBD1 (6 bases). The CDR3 totals 16 residues. The ends were cut back, 5 bases at V and 0 bases at J, with 14 bases in the middle. The germline V gene has CDR1 SEHNR and CDR2 FQNEAQ (reference sequence). The CDR3 loop reads CASSPTRTVSGNTIYF. The CDR3 coding sequence is TGTGCCAGCAGCCCGACCCGGACAGTCTCTGGAAACACCATATATTTT.

This rearrangement joins TRBV27 to TRBJ2-1; 16 positions agree with TRBD2. CDR3 length equals 18 residues. Germline trimming cut 6 bases from V and 0 bases from J; bases unmatched to any gene: 5. From germline, CDR1 is MNHEY and CDR2 SMNVEV (reference sequence). CDR3: CASRPGLAGGYSYNEQFF. The CDR3 bases are TGTGCCAGCAGACCGGGACTAGCGGGGGGGTACTCCTACAATGAGCAGTTCTTC.

The chain joins TRBV14 to TRBJ1-2; D ambiguous. V lost 3 bases to trimming and J lost 4 bases, with 9 bases between them. Per germline, CDR1 SGHDN and CDR2 FVKESK. This CDR3 spans 13 amino acids. In DNA, the CDR3 is TGTGCCAGCAGCCAGACACGTATCTATGGCTACACCTTC. It translates to CASSQTRIYGYTF.

The genes are TRBV30 and TRBJ1-1; D gene uncertain. Germline CDR1 GTSNPN, CDR2 SVGIG (reference sequence). V was trimmed by 2 bases and J by 4 bases, leaving 17 bases between them. CDR3 length: 15 residues. CDR3 region: CAWSRLRGVGTEAFF. As DNA, the CDR3 is TGTGCCTGGAGTAGGCTCCGGGGAGTTGGCACTGAAGCTTTCTTT.

This chain joins TRBV6-6 and TRBJ1-4; D not resolved. The CDR3 runs 13 residues. Deletions cut 5 bases from V and 4 bases from J, with 8 bases between. Germline V lookup: CDR1 MNHNY, CDR2 SVGAGI (reference sequence). CDR3: CASSGQDNEKLFF. The CDR3 DNA reads as TGTGCCAGCAGTGGGCAGGATAATGAAAAACTGTTTTTT.

The V call is TRBV20-1, the J call TRBJ1-1, with D maybe TRBD1 (6 bases). The germline V and J ends were trimmed by 3 bases and 0 bases, with 11 bases remaining between them. Per germline, CDR1 DFQATT and CDR2 SNEGSKA (reference sequence). The CDR3 consists of 14 residues. CDR3 bases: TGCAGTGCTAGTGGGGGGCTCATGAACACTGAAGCTTTCTTT. Its translation: CSASGGLMNTEAFF.

The CDR3: CASSSVTGHSEAFF. For the CDR3, the DNA is TGTGCCAGCAGCTCCGTAACTGGGCATTCTGAAGCTTTCTTT. The chain combines TRBV11-2 with TRBJ1-1; no definite D call. With 4 bases removed from V and 6 bases from J, the gap between germline ends came to 15 bases. There are 14 residues in the CDR3. The germline V gene encodes CDR1 SGHAT and CDR2 FQNNGV.

The rearrangement joins TRBV10-3 to TRBJ2-5; 15 bases are shared with TRBD2. The length of the CDR3 is 17 residues. V lost 3 bases and J lost 4; bases outside the gene matches: 6. Germline CDR1 ENHRY, CDR2 SYGVKD. As DNA, the CDR3 is TGTGCCATCAGTGACCCCTTGGGACTAGCGGGGGGAGAGACCCAGTACTTC. Amino acid sequence: CAISDPLGLAGGETQYF.

The CDR3 nucleotides read TGCGCCAGCAGCCCGCAGCCGGGACTAGCGGGGGGGCCCTACAATGAGCAGTTCTTC. Translating gives CASSPQPGLAGGPYNEQFF. The chain uses TRBV5-1 and TRBJ2-1; 16 bases map to TRBD2. The CDR3 runs 19 residues. CDR1 SGHRS and CDR2 YFSETQ come from the germline V gene. V lost 4 bases and J lost 2; bases outside the gene matches: 9. Based on the CDR3 plus reference TRBV5-1 and TRBJ2-1, the full variable domain is KAGVTQTPRYLIKTRGQQVTLSCSPISGHRSVSWYQQTPGQGLQFLFEYFSETQRNKGNFPGRFSGRQFSNSRSEMNVSTLELGDSALYLCASSPQPGLAGGPYNEQFFGPGTRLTVL.

This chain connects TRBV9 to TRBJ1-3; D is perhaps TRBD1 (6 bases). Per germline, CDR1 SGDLS and CDR2 YYNGEE. The V end lost 0 bases, the J end lost 4 bases, and 11 bases lay between the germline ends. The CDR3 spans 15 residues. The CDR3 DNA sequence: TGTGCCAGCAGCGTAGAGGACAGTGCCGGAAACACCATATATTTT. As protein: CASSVEDSAGNTIYF. The variable domain in full, with the rest retrieved from reference TRBV9 and TRBJ1-3, is DSGVTQTPKHLITATGQRVTLRCSPRSGDLSVYWYQQSLDQGLQFLIQYYNGEERAKGNILERFSAQQFPDLHSELNLSSLELGDSALYFCASSVEDSAGNTIYFGEGSWLTVV.

V usage is TRBV11-1 and J usage is TRBJ2-5; tentatively, D is TRBD2 (6 bases). V lost 5 bases and J 3 bases, leaving 19 bases between the germline ends. Germline loops: CDR1 SGHAT, CDR2 FQDESV (reference sequence). The CDR3 length is 16 residues. The CDR3 bases are TGTGCCAGCAGCCAGTGGGACTTGACCAAAAAAGAGACCCAGTACTTC. Protein product: CASSQWDLTKKETQYF. The complete variable domain, with remaining parts taken from reference TRBV11-1 and TRBJ2-5, reads EAEVAQSPRYKITEKSQAVAFWCDPISGHATLYWYRQILGQGPELLVQFQDESVVDDSQLPKDRFSAERLKGVDSTLKIQPAELGDSAMYLCASSQWDLTKKETQYFGPGTRLLVL.

The genes are TRBV18 and TRBJ1-2, with D maybe TRBD1 (5 bases). In germline, CDR1 is KGHSH, CDR2 LQKENI. V was pared by 0 bases and J by 1 base, with 12 bases between. The CDR3 runs 16 residues. The CDR3 protein is CASSPPRTLRNYGYTF. CDR3 nucleotides: TGTGCCAGCTCACCACCCAGGACACTCCGTAACTATGGCTACACCTTC.

V gene TRBV11-2 combines with J gene TRBJ2-2; D is unclear. The CDR3 runs to 14 residues. V lost 4 bases, J lost 1 base, and 7 bases lay in between. Looked up from germline, CDR1 is SGHAT and CDR2 is FQNNGV. The CDR3 DNA reads TGTGCCAGCAGCTCTAGTCGGAACACCGGGGAGCTGTTTTTT. It translates to CASSSSRNTGELFF.

This chain's CDR3 is CASSRGSGNTIYF. CDR3 coding DNA: TGTGCCAGCAGTAGGGGATCTGGAAACACCATATATTTT. The V gene is TRBV2, the J gene TRBJ1-3; maybe TRBD1 (5 bases). Between the trimmed V and J ends, which lost 5 bases and 1 base, there was a span of 6 bases. This CDR3 has 13 amino acids. CDR1 is SNHLY and CDR2 is FYNNEI in the germline V gene.

This chain connects TRBV7-2 to TRBJ1-5, with 9 bases aligning to TRBD1. The germline V gene encodes CDR1 SGHTA and CDR2 FQGNSA. The CDR3 consists of 17 residues. The trim removed 6 bases at V and 3 bases at J, leaving 12 bases unmatched. This chain's CDR3 is CASRPTGGVGINQPQHF. In nucleotides, the CDR3 is TGTGCCAGCAGACCTACAGGGGGCGTAGGGATCAATCAGCCCCAGCATTTT.

V gene TRBV7-8 combines with J gene TRBJ2-2; 8 bases line up with TRBD2. Germline loops: CDR1 SGHVS, CDR2 FQNEAQ. This CDR3 has 15 residues. V gave up 4 bases and J gave up 5 bases; unmatched junction bases: 6. CDR3: CASSSGLGRTGELFF. In DNA, the CDR3 is TGTGCCAGCAGCTCGGGACTAGGGCGGACCGGGGAGCTGTTTTTT.

This chain uses TRBV5-6 with TRBJ2-7; 9 positions agree with TRBD1. Germline-derived CDR1 and CDR2 are SGHDT and YYEEEE. Unmatched junction bases numbered 11, after V lost 4 bases and J lost 6 bases. The CDR3 is made up of 15 amino acids. The CDR3 loop is CASSLQTGGVGEQYF. The DNA of the CDR3 is TGTGCCAGCAGCCTCCAGACAGGGGGAGTGGGCGAGCAGTACTTC.